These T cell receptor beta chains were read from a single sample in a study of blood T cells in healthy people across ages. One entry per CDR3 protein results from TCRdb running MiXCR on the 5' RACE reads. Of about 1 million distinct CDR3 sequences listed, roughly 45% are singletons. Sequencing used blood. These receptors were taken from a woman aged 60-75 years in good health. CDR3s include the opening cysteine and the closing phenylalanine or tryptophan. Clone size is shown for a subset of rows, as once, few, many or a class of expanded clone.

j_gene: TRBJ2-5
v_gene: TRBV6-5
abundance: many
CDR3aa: CASSTKWVAGKETQYF

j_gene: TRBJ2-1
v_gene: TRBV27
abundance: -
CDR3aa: CASSLLGGRRSYNEQFF

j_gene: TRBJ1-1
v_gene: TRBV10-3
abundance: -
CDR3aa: CAISQDRDTEAFF

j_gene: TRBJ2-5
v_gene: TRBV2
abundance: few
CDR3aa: CASRGERKETQYF

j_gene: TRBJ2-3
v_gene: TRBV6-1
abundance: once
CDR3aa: CASSARKGVYSTDTQYF

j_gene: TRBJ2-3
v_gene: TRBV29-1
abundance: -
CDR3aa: CSVEDGRDTQYF

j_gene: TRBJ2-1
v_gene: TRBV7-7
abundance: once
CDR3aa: CATGPGGARNEQFF

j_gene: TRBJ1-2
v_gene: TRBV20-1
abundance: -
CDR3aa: CSARAGRGYTF

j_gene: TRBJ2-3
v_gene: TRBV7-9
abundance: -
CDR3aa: CASSDPRSGPNTDTQYF

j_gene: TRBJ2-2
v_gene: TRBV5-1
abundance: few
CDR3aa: CASSRLTSGVNTGELFF

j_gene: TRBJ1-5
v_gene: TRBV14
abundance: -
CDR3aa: CASSGELEQPQHF

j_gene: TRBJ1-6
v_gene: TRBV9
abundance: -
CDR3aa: CASSATGSNSPLHF

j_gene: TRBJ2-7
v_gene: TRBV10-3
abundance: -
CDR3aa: CAISGGLAGIQSSYNEQYF

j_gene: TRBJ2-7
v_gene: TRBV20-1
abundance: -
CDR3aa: CSAMTRTYEQYF

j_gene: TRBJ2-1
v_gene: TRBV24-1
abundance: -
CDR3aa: CATSDFRDNEQFF

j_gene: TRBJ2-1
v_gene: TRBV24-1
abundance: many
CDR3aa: CATSFRDEQFF